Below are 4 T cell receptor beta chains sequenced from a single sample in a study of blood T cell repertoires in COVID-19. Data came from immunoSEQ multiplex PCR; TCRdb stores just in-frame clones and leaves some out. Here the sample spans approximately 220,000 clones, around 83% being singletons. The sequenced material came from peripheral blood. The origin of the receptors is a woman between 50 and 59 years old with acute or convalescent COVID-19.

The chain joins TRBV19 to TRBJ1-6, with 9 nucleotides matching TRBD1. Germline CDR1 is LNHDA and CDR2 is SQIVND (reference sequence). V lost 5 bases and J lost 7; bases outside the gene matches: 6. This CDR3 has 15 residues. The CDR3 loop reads CASSPWTGENSPLHF. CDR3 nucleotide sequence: TGTGCCAGTAGTCCTTGGACAGGGGAGAATTCACCCCTCCACTTT.

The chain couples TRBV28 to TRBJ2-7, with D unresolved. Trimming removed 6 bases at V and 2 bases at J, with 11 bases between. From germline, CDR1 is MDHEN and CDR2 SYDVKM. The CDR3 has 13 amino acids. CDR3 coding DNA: TGTGCCAGCAGCCTCGACATACCCTACGAGCAGTACTTC. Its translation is CASSLDIPYEQYF. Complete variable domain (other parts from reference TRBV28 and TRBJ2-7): DVKVTQSSRYLVKRTGEKVFLECVQDMDHENMFWYRQDPGLGLRLIYFSYDVKMKEKGDIPEGYSVSREKKERFSLILESASTNQTSMYLCASSLDIPYEQYFGPGTRLTVT.

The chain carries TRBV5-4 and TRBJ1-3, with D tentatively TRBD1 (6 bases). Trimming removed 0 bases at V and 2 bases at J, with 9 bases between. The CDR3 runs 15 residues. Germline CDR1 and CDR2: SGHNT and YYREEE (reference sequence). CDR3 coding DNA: TGTGCCAGCAGCTTGGCCGCAGGGGCTGGAAACACCATATATTTT. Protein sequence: CASSLAAGAGNTIYF.

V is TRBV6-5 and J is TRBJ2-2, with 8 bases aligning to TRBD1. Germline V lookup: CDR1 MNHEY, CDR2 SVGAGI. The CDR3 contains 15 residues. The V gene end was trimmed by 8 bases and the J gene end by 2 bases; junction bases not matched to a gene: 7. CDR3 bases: TGTGCCAGCTGGAGCAGGGGGCCTAACACCGGGGAGCTGTTTTTT. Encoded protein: CASWSRGPNTGELFF.